Below are 32 T cell receptor beta chains sequenced from a single sample in a study of cytomegalovirus exposure and HLA in healthy donors. A multiplex PCR was run with 60 Vbeta primers and 13 Jbeta primers. Assay used: immunoSEQ multiplex PCR; TCRdb lists only in-frame clones, some missing. The top ten clones hold just under 6.5% of a sample with approximately 140,000 clones, around 79% of them seen once. The sample taken for sequencing was PBMCs. Receptors originate from a middle-aged man in good health and CMV-seropositive.

This chain links TRBV5-1 with TRBJ2-1; 7 positions match TRBD2. V lost 6 bases and J lost 3; bases outside the gene matches: 12. Germline V lookup: CDR1 SGHRS, CDR2 YFSETQ. The CDR3 covers 16 residues. CDR3 coding DNA: TGCGCCAGCAACACCAAAGCGGGAAGCGACTACAATGAGCAGTTCTTC. Its translation is CASNTKAGSDYNEQFF.

V is TRBV14 and J is TRBJ1-2, with 12 bases aligning to TRBD1. CDR1 and CDR2 (germline): SGHDN, FVKESK. The J segment lost 7 bases and the V segment lost 0 bases, leaving 9 bases of the junction unmatched. CDR3 length: 17 amino acids. The CDR3 DNA sequence: TGTGCCAGCAGCCAAGAATATTGGGGACAGGGGGCGCCTGGCTACACCTTC. As protein: CASSQEYWGQGAPGYTF.

This chain joins TRBV5-1 and TRBJ2-5, with D perhaps TRBD2 (5 bases). The DNA matches TRBJ2-7 better at its end, which makes the J call doubtful. This CDR3 contains 15 residues. Germline assignment: CDR1 SGHRS and CDR2 YFSETQ. The CDR3 spells CASSLVGLNAYEQYF. The CDR3 region has the DNA TGCGCCAGCAGCTTGGTAGGACTGAATGCCTACGAGCAGTACTTC.

The chain has TRBV2 and TRBJ1-5; D possibly corresponds to TRBD1 (6 bases). Germline CDR1 is SNHLY and CDR2 is FYNNEI. V shed 3 bases and J shed 1 base, with 16 bases lying between them. There are 17 residues in the CDR3. CDR3 sequence: CASSDSRGARSNQPQHF. CDR3 DNA: TGTGCCAGCAGTGATTCACGGGGGGCGAGGAGCAATCAGCCCCAGCATTTT.

This clone was found a few times. J is TRBJ2-3 and V is TRBV18; perhaps TRBD1 as D (5 bases). This CDR3 spans 14 amino acids. V shed 4 bases and J shed 4 bases, with 12 bases lying between them. Germline V CDR1 and CDR2: KGHSH, LQKENI. The CDR3 loop reads CASSQGSSADTQYF. CDR3 DNA sequence: TGTGCCAGCTCACAGGGGTCTTCTGCAGATACGCAGTATTTT.

The chain links TRBV5-4 to TRBJ2-1; D might be TRBD2 (5 bases). The CDR3 spans 15 residues. Germline loops: CDR1 SGHNT, CDR2 YYREEE (reference sequence). V shed 3 bases and J shed 3 bases, with 13 bases lying between them. The CDR3 reads CASSSSSSNYNEQFF. The CDR3 nucleotides are TGTGCCAGCAGCTCTTCTAGCAGTAACTACAATGAGCAGTTCTTC.

The rearrangement joins TRBV19 to TRBJ2-3, with 8 bases that match TRBD2. Germline V gene lookup returns CDR1 LNHDA and CDR2 SQIVND (reference sequence). This CDR3 comprises 14 residues. After removal of 11 bases from V and 4 bases from J, the junction contained 11 bases not matched to a gene. The CDR3 region has the DNA TGTGCCTGCAGTAAAAAGCGGGAGTCAGATACGCAGTATTTT. It yields the protein CACSKKRESDTQYF.

In this sample, this clone turned up a few times. The CDR3 nucleotides are TGCAGCGTTTATAACCGCGACAGGGGCAAACTCTATGGCTACACCTTC. Its translation: CSVYNRDRGKLYGYTF. The V call is TRBV29-1, the J call TRBJ1-2; 8 bases are shared with TRBD1. V gave up 5 bases and J gave up 4 bases; unmatched junction bases: 15. Germline loops: CDR1 SQVTM, CDR2 ANQGSEA. This CDR3 contains 16 residues.

The table lists this clone with a count of one. This chain connects TRBV5-1 to TRBJ2-7; TRBD2 aligns across 8 bases. Germline V gives CDR1 SGHRS, CDR2 YFSETQ. Germline trimming cut 1 base from V and 2 bases from J; bases unmatched to any gene: 2. The CDR3 length is 14 residues. The CDR3 sequence is CASSLSGGAYEQYF. DNA of the CDR3: TGCGCCAGCAGCTTGTCGGGGGGGGCCTACGAGCAGTACTTC.

This rearrangement joins TRBV28 to TRBJ2-7; D unresolved. Germline-derived CDR1 and CDR2 are MDHEN and SYDVKM. V was pared by 6 bases and J by 2 bases, with 23 bases between. The CDR3 sequence is 17 residues long. The CDR3 DNA reads as TGTGCCAGCAGCCCTCCCAGTTGGCCTAAGACACCCTACGAGCAGTACTTC. Translating gives CASSPPSWPKTPYEQYF.

This clone has only a few counts. A read error may explain this, as a much larger clone is one base away. The rearrangement joins TRBV6-1 to TRBJ2-7; D remains ambiguous. CDR3 size: 10 residues. Germline CDR1 is MNHNS and CDR2 is SASEGT. V lost 6 bases, J lost 4 bases, and 4 bases lay in between. Here the CDR3 reads CASRQYEQYF. The DNA for the CDR3 is TGTGCCAGCAGACAGTACGAGCAGTACTTC.

The DNA for the CDR3 is TGTGCCAGCAGTCTCCCAAGCAGGGTTGAGACCCAGTACTTC. It yields the protein CASSLPSRVETQYF. This chain uses TRBV5-8 with TRBJ2-5, with D possibly TRBD1 on 5 matching bases. V shed 5 bases and J shed 5 bases, with 16 bases lying between them. The CDR3 is made up of 14 amino acids. Germline CDR1 is SGHTS and CDR2 is YDEGEE. The full variable domain, in which reference TRBV5-8 and TRBJ2-5 provide the parts outside the CDR3, is EAGVTQSPTHLIKTRGQQATLRCSPISGHTSVYWYQQALGLGLQFLLWYDEGEERNRGNFPPRFSGRQFPNYSSELNVNALELEDSALYLCASSLPSRVETQYFGPGTRLLVL.

The rearrangement links TRBV19 to TRBJ2-6, with D possibly being TRBD2 (6 bases). Trimming left V 7 bases short and J 0 bases short, with 13 bases between. Germline CDR1 and CDR2: LNHDA and SQIVND (reference sequence). CDR3 length: 16 amino acids. CDR3 bases: TGTGCCAGTACCGAGACGGGACTCTCTGGGGCCAACGTCCTGACTTTC. This codes for CASTETGLSGANVLTF. The full variable domain, rest sourced from reference TRBV19 and TRBJ2-6, is DGGITQSPKYLFRKEGQNVTLSCEQNLNHDAMYWYRQDPGQGLRLIYYSQIVNDFQKGDIAEGYSVSREKKESFPLTVTSAQKNPTAFYLCASTETGLSGANVLTFGAGSRLTVL.

The chain has TRBV29-1 and TRBJ2-7; 8 bases fit TRBD1. The germline gives CDR1 SQVTM, CDR2 ANQGSEA. The ends lost 4 bases at V and 3 bases at J; junction bases unmatched: 11. This CDR3 has 15 residues. The CDR3 bases are TGCAGCGTTGTGGGACAGGCGCTTAATTACTACGAGCAGTACTTC. Its protein product is CSVVGQALNYYEQYF.

This clone appeared once. The rearrangement links TRBV29-1 to TRBJ1-1, with D tentatively TRBD1 (5 bases). V was cut by 3 bases and J by 5 bases, with 16 bases left in between. This CDR3 region has 14 residues. Looked up from germline, CDR1 is SQVTM and CDR2 is ANQGSEA. This CDR3 reads CSVDTAGVRTEAFF. The CDR3, as DNA: TGCAGCGTTGATACCGCGGGGGTAAGGACTGAAGCTTTCTTT.

J is TRBJ1-1 and V is TRBV5-1, with unresolved D. The CDR3 spans 14 residues. Germline-derived CDR1 and CDR2 are SGHRS and YFSETQ. The ends were cut back, 0 bases at V and 0 bases at J, with 6 bases in the middle. The chain's CDR3 is CASSLESVNTEAFF. The CDR3, as DNA: TGCGCCAGCAGCTTGGAGTCGGTGAACACTGAAGCTTTCTTT.

V and J are TRBV18 and TRBJ1-1, with a tentative D call TRBD1 (5 bases). Trimming took 6 bases from V and 3 from J, leaving 14 bases between them. The germline V gene encodes CDR1 KGHSH and CDR2 LQKENI. CDR3 length equals 14 residues. The CDR3: CASSRDRGDTEAFF. CDR3 coding DNA: TGTGCCAGCTCCCGGGACCGGGGGGACACTGAAGCTTTCTTT. The whole variable domain, remainder taken from reference TRBV18 and TRBJ1-1, is NAGVMQNPRHLVRRRGQEARLRCSPMKGHSHVYWYRQLPEEGLKFMVYLQKENIIDESGMPKERFSAEFPKEGPSILRIQQVVRGDSAAYFCASSRDRGDTEAFFGQGTRLTVV.

V and J are TRBV5-8 and TRBJ2-6, with D hard to call. This CDR3 has 15 residues. The ends were cut back, 0 bases at V and 0 bases at J, with 4 bases in the middle. The germline CDR1 and CDR2 sequences are SGHTS and YDEGEE. The CDR3 DNA is TGTGCCAGCAGCTTGGACGGCTCTGGGGCCAACGTCCTGACTTTC. This gives the protein CASSLDGSGANVLTF.

The chain uses TRBV5-1 and TRBJ1-4, with D unclear. The germline CDR1 and CDR2 sequences are SGHRS and YFSETQ. The CDR3 runs to 14 residues. V was cut by 2 bases and J by 0 bases, with 5 bases left in between. CDR3 residues: CASSFSTTNEKLFF. The DNA for the CDR3 is TGCGCCAGCAGCTTTAGTACAACTAATGAAAAACTGTTTTTT.

The rearrangement uses TRBV15 and TRBJ2-7, with TRBD2 matching over 13 bases. J was trimmed by 1 base and V by 3 bases; bases with no gene match: 6. Germline CDR1 reads LNHNV; CDR2 reads YYDKDF (reference sequence). This CDR3 has 17 residues. In DNA form, the CDR3 reads TGTGCCACCAGCAGTCGCCGGGGACTAGCGGGATCCTACGAGCAGTACTTC. Amino acids: CATSSRRGLAGSYEQYF.

This chain connects TRBV11-3 to TRBJ2-1; D is unresolved. Germline V gene sequence: CDR1 SGHNT, CDR2 YENEEA. V was cut by 2 bases and J by 0 bases, with 8 bases left in between. The CDR3 covers 15 residues. CDR3 sequence: CASSLSYSSYNEQFF. In nucleotides, the CDR3 is TGTGCCAGCAGCTTAAGTTACAGCTCCTACAATGAGCAGTTCTTC. Drawing the rest from reference TRBV11-3 and TRBJ2-1, the complete variable domain is EAGVVQSPRYKIIEKKQPVAFWCNPISGHNTLYWYLQNLGQGPELLIRYENEEAVDDSQLPKDRFSAERLKGVDSTLKIQPAELGDSAVYLCASSLSYSSYNEQFFGPGTRLTVL.

The chain has TRBV11-3 and TRBJ2-7; the D gene is possibly TRBD2 (5 bases). V lost 3 bases and J lost 3, with 12 bases in between. CDR3 size: 14 residues. Germline CDR1 is SGHNT and CDR2 is YENEEA. In DNA, the CDR3 is TGTGCCAGCAGCTTGGCGGGTGGAGTCTACGAGCAGTACTTC. Protein sequence: CASSLAGGVYEQYF.

This clone turned up a few times. V usage is TRBV27 and J usage is TRBJ2-1, with D perhaps matching TRBD2 (5 bases). CDR1 MNHEY and CDR2 SMNVEV come from the germline V gene (reference sequence). There are 15 residues in the CDR3. The V gene lost 2 bases and the J gene lost 2 bases, with 10 bases spanning the gap. In DNA, the CDR3 is TGTGCCAGCAGTTTAGGAATTAGCGCCTACAATGAGCAGTTCTTC. Protein: CASSLGISAYNEQFF.

The table lists this clone with a few counts. The chain carries TRBV5-1 and TRBJ2-7; the match to TRBD2 covers 11 bases. The CDR3 spans 17 residues. The germline V gene encodes CDR1 SGHRS and CDR2 YFSETQ. Trimming removed 0 bases from V and 2 bases from J; junction bases left unmatched: 7. CDR3 protein: CASSLGPTSGRTYEQYF. The DNA for the CDR3 is TGCGCCAGCAGCTTGGGGCCCACTAGCGGGAGAACCTACGAGCAGTACTTC.

This sequence joins TRBV28 and TRBJ2-5, with 7 bases fitting TRBD1. The J call may not be correct, given that the DNA end is closer to TRBJ2-7. This CDR3 spans 14 amino acids. Germline V gives CDR1 MDHEN, CDR2 SYDVKM. The CDR3: CASSPTGSSYEQYF. As DNA, the CDR3 is TGTGCCAGCAGTCCGACAGGGAGCTCCTACGAGCAGTACTTC.

V usage is TRBV13 and J usage is TRBJ2-5, with 8 nucleotides matching TRBD1. Matching the DNA end better, TRBJ2-7 makes the J call doubtful. This CDR3 has 14 amino acids. Germline CDR1 PRHDT, CDR2 FYEKMQ (reference sequence). CDR3: CASSFSGRGREQYF. The DNA for the CDR3 is TGTGCCAGCAGCTTTTCGGGCAGGGGGCGCGAGCAGTACTTC.

V usage is TRBV28 and J usage is TRBJ1-1; 7 nucleotides line up with TRBD1. The CDR3 has 14 residues. Germline V CDR1 and CDR2: MDHEN, SYDVKM. Trimming at V came to 4 bases and at J to 9 bases, leaving 11 bases not matched to a gene. The CDR3 DNA sequence: TGTGCCAGCAGTTCTAACTCTCCGGGACAGAAAGCTTTCTTT. This codes for CASSSNSPGQKAFF. The entire variable domain, with the rest obtained from reference TRBV28 and TRBJ1-1, is as follows: DVKVTQSSRYLVKRTGEKVFLECVQDMDHENMFWYRQDPGLGLRLIYFSYDVKMKEKGDIPEGYSVSREKKERFSLILESASTNQTSMYLCASSSNSPGQKAFFGQGTRLTVV.

Concerning this clone: At the DNA level, this CDR3 is encoded by other sequences in the same sample as well. The chain couples TRBV28 to TRBJ2-5, with D perhaps TRBD2 (6 bases). CDR1 is MDHEN, CDR2 SYDVKM, per germline. The CDR3 spans 14 residues. V lost 9 bases and J 6 bases, leaving 20 bases between the germline ends. The CDR3 region is CASRLNGGQKTQYF. DNA of the CDR3: TGTGCCAGTAGATTGAACGGAGGGCAGAAGACCCAGTACTTC.

V gene TRBV21-1 combines with J gene TRBJ2-1; TRBD2 reflects the table's D call only, with no check against the DNA. TRBV21-1 counts as a pseudogene. The CDR3 runs to 18 residues. The CDR3 protein is CASSKDISGGGSYNEQFF. The CDR3 coding sequence is TGTGCCAGCAGCAAAGATATTAGCGGGGGAGGGTCCTACAATGAGCAGTTCTTC.

A few counts support this clone. The V and J genes are TRBV2 and TRBJ2-7, with TRBD1 matching over 9 bases. CDR3 length equals 15 residues. With V trimmed by 3 bases and J by 3 bases, 6 bases remained unmatched. Germline V gene data show CDR1 as SNHLY and CDR2 as FYNNEI. In nucleotides, the CDR3 is TGTGCCAGCAGTGAGAGAACAGGGGGCATCTACGAGCAGTACTTC. Translated: CASSERTGGIYEQYF.

This rearrangement joins TRBV30 to TRBJ1-4; the D gene is possibly TRBD1 (6 bases). Per the germline V gene, CDR1 is GTSNPN and CDR2 is SVGIG (reference sequence). This CDR3 is built from 18 residues. Trimming removed 6 bases from V and 7 bases from J, with 30 bases in between. CDR3 protein: CACLSLPDSPGRGEKLFF. The CDR3 nucleotides read TGTGCCTGCTTATCGTTGCCGGACAGCCCCGGCAGAGGTGAAAAACTGTTTTTT.

This clone was seen only once. The rearrangement joins TRBV5-1 to TRBJ1-5; D perhaps matches TRBD1 (6 bases). CDR3 length equals 15 residues. Trimming left V 1 base short and J 5 bases short, with 13 bases between. Germline CDR1 and CDR2: SGHRS and YFSETQ. The CDR3 nucleotides read TGCGCCAGCAGCTTGTTCGGGGGGCGCGATCAGCCCCAGCATTTT. Translated: CASSLFGGRDQPQHF.